The 10 T cell receptor beta chains reported below all come from one sample, sequenced in a study of regulatory T cells in long-lasting Graves disease. Libraries of TCR beta came from iRepertoire HTBI primers plus Arm-PCR of CDR3 regions. A single record per CDR3 protein comes from TCRdb applying MiXCR to the multiplex PCR reads. The sample lists some 220,000 distinct CDR3 sequences, approximately 18% occurring once. The time point denotes: newly diagnosed GD, antithyroid drugs for less than 3 months. Making the TCR library involved RNA that had been extracted from PBMCs. These same data were also listed under a study on T cells in Graves' hyperthyroidism and ophthalmopathy.

The source was peripheral blood mononuclear cells (PBMCs), collected at new diagnosis, from a patient treated with antithyroid drugs. Receptor source: a woman younger than 45 with Graves disease.

In regard to this clonotype: Relative to the germline gene, one junction end is altered; a read error may explain this. The V gene is TRBV18, the J gene TRBJ2-3, with 8 bases identical to TRBD1. This CDR3 region has 14 residues. Per the germline V gene, CDR1 is KGHSH and CDR2 is LQKENI. CDR3 loop: CASSRAGGTDTQCF. The CDR3 bases are TGTGCCAGCTCCCGGGCAGGGGGCACAGATACGCAGTGTTTT.

This chain connects TRBV20-1 to TRBJ2-7, with TRBD2 matching over 9 bases. The CDR3 spans 17 residues. Germline V gene data show CDR1 as DFQATT and CDR2 as SNEGSKA (reference sequence). V lost 6 bases to trimming and J lost 0 bases; unmatched junction nucleotides: 15. The CDR3 here is CSALGGASGTLSYEQYF. The CDR3 bases are TGCAGTGCCCTAGGGGGGGCTAGCGGGACCCTCTCCTACGAGCAGTACTTC.

The table lists this clonotype with a few counts. One base away lies a much larger clone, so this may be a sequencing read error. This sequence joins TRBV6-5 and TRBJ2-3, with D unclear. With 2 bases removed from V and 8 bases from J, the gap between germline ends came to 11 bases. CDR1 MNHEY and CDR2 SVGAGI come from the germline V gene. CDR3 length: 13 amino acids. The CDR3 protein is CASSYVDSGTQYF. CDR3 DNA: TGTGCCAGCAGTTACGTGGATTCAGGTACGCAGTATTTT.

This chain uses TRBV15 with TRBJ2-5; 7 nucleotides align to TRBD1. Germline-derived CDR1 and CDR2 are LNHNV and YYDKDF (reference sequence). V gave up 3 bases and J gave up 4 bases; unmatched junction bases: 8. The CDR3 contains 15 residues. The CDR3: CATSRTTGVGETQYF. For the CDR3, the DNA is TGTGCCACCAGCAGGACCACAGGGGTAGGAGAGACCCAGTACTTC.

In its sample, this clonotype was seen many times. The rearrangement links TRBV2 to TRBJ1-3; TRBD1 aligns across 7 bases. V lost 2 bases and J lost 3; bases outside the gene matches: 4. This CDR3 is built from 15 residues. CDR1 and CDR2 (germline): SNHLY, FYNNEI. The CDR3 DNA is TGTGCCAGCAGTGAAAGGACAGGCTTTGGAAACACCATATATTTT. Amino acid sequence: CASSERTGFGNTIYF.

This clonotype has at least ten counts. The rearrangement links TRBV2 to TRBJ2-3; 7 bases fit TRBD2. The J segment lost 1 base and the V segment lost 4 bases, leaving 5 bases of the junction unmatched. There are 15 residues in the CDR3. CDR1 and CDR2 (germline): SNHLY, FYNNEI. The CDR3 reads CASSVEGRGTDTQYF. The CDR3 DNA sequence: TGTGCCAGCAGTGTGGAAGGGAGGGGCACAGATACGCAGTATTTT.

This clonotype was picked up many times. This rearrangement joins TRBV12-3 or TRBV12-4 to TRBJ1-2, with 9 positions matching TRBD1. The CDR3 is 15 residues long. V gave up 4 bases and J gave up 3 bases; unmatched junction bases: 6. The CDR3 DNA reads TGTGCCAGCAGTTCACTTGGACAGGGGCACTATGGCTACACCTTC. Protein product: CASSSLGQGHYGYTF.

This clonotype came up many times. The chain carries TRBV20-1 and TRBJ2-6; D call uncertain. The CDR3 totals 13 residues. The germline gives CDR1 DFQATT, CDR2 SNEGSKA (reference sequence). V lost 0 bases and J 3 bases, leaving 3 bases between the germline ends. The CDR3 region has the DNA TGCAGTGCTAGAGACCTTGGGGCCAACGTCCTGACTTTC. Translated, it gives CSARDLGANVLTF.

This clonotype was observed many times. The gene calls are TRBV28 and TRBJ2-5, with a possible D match to TRBD2 (10 bases). Germline-derived CDR1 and CDR2 are MDHEN and SYDVKM. The V and J ends lost 5 bases and 5 bases respectively, with 24 bases between them. This CDR3 is 17 amino acids long. CDR3 sequence: CASSPGTGIAGGETQYF. The CDR3 DNA reads as TGTGCCAGCAGTCCCGGGACAGGGATAGCGGGAGGCGAGACCCAGTACTTC.

The table lists this clonotype with many counts. Here the CDR3 reads CASSYVAGDVNTGELFF. The CDR3 DNA sequence: TGTGCCAGCAGTTATGTAGCGGGAGATGTGAACACCGGGGAGCTGTTTTTT. This sequence joins TRBV6-5 and TRBJ2-2; 9 bases are shared with TRBD2. V dropped 3 bases and J dropped 1; count of bases not matched to a gene: 6. This CDR3 region has 17 residues. Germline-derived CDR1 and CDR2 are MNHEY and SVGAGI.